The present TCR beta chain was sequenced within a study of cytomegalovirus exposure and HLA in healthy donors. PCR used 60 Vbeta primers and 13 Jbeta primers. The data were produced by immunoSEQ multiplex PCR, yet TCRdb's version contains in-frame clones alone and is incomplete. Among 98,000 or so clones listed, around 80% were seen once. The trim removed 2 bases at V and 4 bases at J, leaving 4 bases unmatched. Germline V gene lookup returns CDR1 MDHEN and CDR2 SYDVKM. The CDR3 has 14 residues. A word on this clone: Its antigen is not known.

Study-wide findings and caveats: Specific recognition of CMV antigens was confirmed in vitro for a few chains (all CMV-associated). The productive fraction for most TCR beta V segments was about 87% or about 30% in an earlier analysis. Indistinguishable V segments, including TRBV6-2 and TRBV6-3, were excluded. An apparent linkage of common viral pathogens to several of the most significant clusters emerged in a later analysis.

Sequencing input: PBMCs. The clonotype comes from a man aged 60 to 75 in good health and CMV-seropositive. The chain links TRBV28 to TRBJ1-2, with 7 bases lining up with TRBD1. Written as DNA, the CDR3 is TGTGCCAGCAGTTTAAGGACAGGCATCTATGGCTACACCTTC. It encodes CASSLRTGIYGYTF.